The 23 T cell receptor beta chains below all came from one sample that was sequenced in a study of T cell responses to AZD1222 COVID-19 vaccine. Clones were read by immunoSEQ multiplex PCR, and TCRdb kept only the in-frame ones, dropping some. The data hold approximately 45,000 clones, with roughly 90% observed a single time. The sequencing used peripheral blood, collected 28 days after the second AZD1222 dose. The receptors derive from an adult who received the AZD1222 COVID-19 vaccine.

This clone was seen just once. The CDR3 DNA reads TGTGCCATCAAACAGGGGTTGAACACTGAAGCTTTCTTT. Its protein product is CAIKQGLNTEAFF. The chain recombines TRBV6-5 with TRBJ1-1; 7 bases are a match to TRBD1. The CDR3 length is 13 residues. With V trimmed by 10 bases and J by 0 bases, 5 bases remained unmatched. The germline gives CDR1 MNHEY, CDR2 SVGAGI.

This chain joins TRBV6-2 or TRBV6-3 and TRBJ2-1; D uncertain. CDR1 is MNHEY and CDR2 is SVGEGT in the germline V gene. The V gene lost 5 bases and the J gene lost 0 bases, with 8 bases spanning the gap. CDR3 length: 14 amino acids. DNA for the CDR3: TGTGCCAGCAGTAAGACCCTCTCCTACAATGAGCAGTTCTTC. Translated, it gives CASSKTLSYNEQFF.

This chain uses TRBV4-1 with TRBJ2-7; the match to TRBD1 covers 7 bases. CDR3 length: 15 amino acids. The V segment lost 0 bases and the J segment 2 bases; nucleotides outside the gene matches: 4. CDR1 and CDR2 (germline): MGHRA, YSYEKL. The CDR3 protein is CASSQERTGAYEQYF. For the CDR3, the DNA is TGCGCCAGCAGCCAAGAGAGGACAGGAGCCTACGAGCAGTACTTC.

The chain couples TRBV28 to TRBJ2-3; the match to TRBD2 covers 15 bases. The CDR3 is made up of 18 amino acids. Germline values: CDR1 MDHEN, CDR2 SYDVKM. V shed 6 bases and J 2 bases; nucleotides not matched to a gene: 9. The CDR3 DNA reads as TGTGCCAGCAGCCGTTTCGGGACTAGCGGGAGGACCACAGATACGCAGTATTTT. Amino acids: CASSRFGTSGRTTDTQYF.

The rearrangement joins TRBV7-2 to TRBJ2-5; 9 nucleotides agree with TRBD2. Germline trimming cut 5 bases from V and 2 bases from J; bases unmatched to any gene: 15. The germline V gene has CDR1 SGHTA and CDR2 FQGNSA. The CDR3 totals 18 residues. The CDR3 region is CASSRQTSGATRQETQYF. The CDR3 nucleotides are TGTGCCAGCAGCCGCCAGACTAGCGGAGCTACCCGGCAAGAGACCCAGTACTTC.

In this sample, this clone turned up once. The CDR3 reads CSASRGANTGELFF. The CDR3 nucleotides are TGCAGTGCTAGTAGGGGAGCGAACACCGGGGAGCTGTTTTTT. This chain uses TRBV20-1 with TRBJ2-2; D tentatively reads TRBD1 or TRBD2 (5 bases each). The CDR3 is made up of 14 amino acids. The germline gives CDR1 DFQATT, CDR2 SNEGSKA (reference sequence). V gave up 3 bases and J gave up 0 bases, with 8 bases separating them.

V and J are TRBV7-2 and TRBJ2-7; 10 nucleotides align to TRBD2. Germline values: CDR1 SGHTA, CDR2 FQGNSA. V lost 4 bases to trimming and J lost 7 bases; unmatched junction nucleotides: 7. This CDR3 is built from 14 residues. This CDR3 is CASSSLAGGLEQYF. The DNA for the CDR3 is TGTGCCAGCAGCTCGTTAGCGGGGGGACTTGAGCAGTACTTC.

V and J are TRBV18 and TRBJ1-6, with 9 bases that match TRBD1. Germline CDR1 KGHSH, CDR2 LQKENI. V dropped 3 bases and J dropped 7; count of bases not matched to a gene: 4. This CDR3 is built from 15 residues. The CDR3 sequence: CASSPNRGQNSPLHF. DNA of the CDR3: TGTGCCAGCTCACCCAACAGGGGGCAGAATTCACCCCTCCACTTT.

The CDR3 is CASSLRREKLTDTQYF. The CDR3 nucleotides are TGCGCCAGCAGCCTACGGCGGGAGAAACTCACAGATACGCAGTATTTT. The V gene is TRBV4-1, the J gene TRBJ2-3, with TRBD2 matching over 7 bases. The CDR3 length is 16 residues. V trimming: 4 bases; J trimming: 2 bases; junction bases outside the gene matches: 9. CDR1 and CDR2 (germline): MGHRA, YSYEKL.

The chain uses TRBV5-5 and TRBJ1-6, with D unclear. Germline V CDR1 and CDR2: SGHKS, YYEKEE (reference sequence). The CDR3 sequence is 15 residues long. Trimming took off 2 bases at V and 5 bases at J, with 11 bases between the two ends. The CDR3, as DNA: TGTGCCAGCAGCTTAACCGCGACAAATAATTCACCCCTCCACTTT. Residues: CASSLTATNNSPLHF.

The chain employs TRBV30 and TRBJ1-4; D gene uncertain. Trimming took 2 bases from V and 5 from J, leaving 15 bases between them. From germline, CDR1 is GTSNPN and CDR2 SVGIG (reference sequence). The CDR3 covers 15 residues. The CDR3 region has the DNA TGTGCCTGGAGTACACAACAGCTAAGCAATGAAAAACTGTTTTTT. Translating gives CAWSTQQLSNEKLFF.

CDR3 in DNA: TGTGCCAGCAGCGTAGCTGGGTTGAGGACTGAAGCTTTCTTT. The encoded protein is CASSVAGLRTEAFF. This chain uses TRBV9 with TRBJ1-1; unclear D gene. In germline, CDR1 is SGDLS, CDR2 YYNGEE. This CDR3 has 14 residues. Trimming left V 0 bases short and J 5 bases short, with 11 bases between.

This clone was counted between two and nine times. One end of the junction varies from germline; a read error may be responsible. As DNA, the CDR3 is TGTGCCAGCACCTTGCCCGGAATTGGGAACACTGAAGCTTTCTTT. Protein sequence: CASTLPGIGNTEAFF. The chain uses TRBV5-5 and TRBJ1-1; D not resolved. Germline V CDR1 and CDR2: SGHKS, YYEKEE (reference sequence). CDR3 length: 15 amino acids. The full variable domain, rest sourced from reference TRBV5-5 and TRBJ1-1, is DAGVTQSPTHLIKTRGQQVTLRCSPISGHKSVSWYQQVLGQGPQFIFQYYEKEERGRGNFPDRFSARQFPNYSSELNVNALLLGDSALYLCASTLPGIGNTEAFFGQGTRLTVV.

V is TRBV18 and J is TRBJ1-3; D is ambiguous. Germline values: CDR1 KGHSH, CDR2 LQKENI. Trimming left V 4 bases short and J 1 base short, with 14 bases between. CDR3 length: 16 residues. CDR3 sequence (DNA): TGTGCCAGCTCACTGGTAGCACCCGGGTCTGGAAACACCATATATTTT. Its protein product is CASSLVAPGSGNTIYF.

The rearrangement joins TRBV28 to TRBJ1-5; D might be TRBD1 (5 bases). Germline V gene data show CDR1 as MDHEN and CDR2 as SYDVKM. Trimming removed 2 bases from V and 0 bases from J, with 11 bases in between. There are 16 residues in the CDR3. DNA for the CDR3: TGTGCCAGCAGTTTACTAACAGGTTATAGCAATCAGCCCCAGCATTTT. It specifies CASSLLTGYSNQPQHF.

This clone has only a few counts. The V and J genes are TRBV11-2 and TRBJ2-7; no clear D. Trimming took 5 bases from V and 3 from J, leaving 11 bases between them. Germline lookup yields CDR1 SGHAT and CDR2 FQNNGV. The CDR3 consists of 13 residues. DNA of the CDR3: TGTGCCAGCAGCAGAAACCTACTCTACGAGCAGTACTTC. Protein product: CASSRNLLYEQYF.

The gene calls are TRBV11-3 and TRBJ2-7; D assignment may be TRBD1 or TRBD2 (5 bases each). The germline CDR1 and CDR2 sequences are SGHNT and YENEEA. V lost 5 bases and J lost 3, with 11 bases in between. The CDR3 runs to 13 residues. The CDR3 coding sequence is TGTGCCAGCAGCACCGGGACCCACTACGAGCAGTACTTC. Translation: CASSTGTHYEQYF.

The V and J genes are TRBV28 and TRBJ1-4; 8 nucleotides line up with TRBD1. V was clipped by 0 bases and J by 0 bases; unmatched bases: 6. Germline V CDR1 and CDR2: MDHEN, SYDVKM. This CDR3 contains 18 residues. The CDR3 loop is CASSLWGQVVATNEKLFF. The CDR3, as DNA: TGTGCCAGCAGTTTATGGGGACAGGTGGTTGCAACTAATGAAAAACTGTTTTTT. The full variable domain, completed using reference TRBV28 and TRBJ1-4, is DVKVTQSSRYLVKRTGEKVFLECVQDMDHENMFWYRQDPGLGLRLIYFSYDVKMKEKGDIPEGYSVSREKKERFSLILESASTNQTSMYLCASSLWGQVVATNEKLFFGSGTQLSVL.

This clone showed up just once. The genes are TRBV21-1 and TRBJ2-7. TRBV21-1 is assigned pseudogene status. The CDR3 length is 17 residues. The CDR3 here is CASSNSGGGGQFYEQYF. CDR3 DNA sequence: TGTGCCAGCAGCAATTCCGGGGGTGGCGGACAGTTCTACGAGCAGTACTTC.

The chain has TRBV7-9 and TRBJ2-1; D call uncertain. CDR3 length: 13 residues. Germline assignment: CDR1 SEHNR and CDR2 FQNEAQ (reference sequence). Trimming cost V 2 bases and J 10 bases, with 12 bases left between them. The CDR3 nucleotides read TGTGCCAGCAGCTTATTTCCCCTAAAGGAGCAGTTCTTC. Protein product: CASSLFPLKEQFF.

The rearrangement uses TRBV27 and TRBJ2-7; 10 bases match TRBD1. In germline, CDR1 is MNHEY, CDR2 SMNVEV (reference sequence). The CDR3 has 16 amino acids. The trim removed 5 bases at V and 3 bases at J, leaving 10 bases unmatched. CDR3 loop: CASSPTRTGGFYEQYF. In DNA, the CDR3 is TGTGCCAGCAGTCCGACGAGGACAGGGGGTTTCTACGAGCAGTACTTC.

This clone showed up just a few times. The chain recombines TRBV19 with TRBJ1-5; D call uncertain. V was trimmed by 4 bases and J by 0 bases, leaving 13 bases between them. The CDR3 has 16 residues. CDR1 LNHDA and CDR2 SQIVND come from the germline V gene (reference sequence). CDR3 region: CASSTWTGYSNQPQHF. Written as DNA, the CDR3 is TGTGCCAGTAGTACCTGGACGGGCTATAGCAATCAGCCCCAGCATTTT.

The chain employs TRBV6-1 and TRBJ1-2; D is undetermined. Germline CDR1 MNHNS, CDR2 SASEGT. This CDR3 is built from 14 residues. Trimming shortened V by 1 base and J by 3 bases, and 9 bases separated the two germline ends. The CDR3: CASSEGVPDYGYTF. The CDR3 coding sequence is TGTGCCAGCAGTGAAGGGGTCCCGGACTATGGCTACACCTTC.